The 18 T cell receptor beta chains below all came from one sample that was sequenced in a study of CD8 T cells in ankylosing spondylitis. TCRdb analysed the 5' RACE reads with MiXCR anew, one entry per CDR3 protein. The sample records tens of thousands of distinct CDR3 sequences, approximately 8% being singletons. Sequenced input: blood, either unsorted or a sorted T cell fraction (not recorded which). The receptor source for this set is a female donor with ankylosing spondylitis or in good health (not recorded which).

This clonotype appeared many times. The chain recombines TRBV5-1 with TRBJ2-3; D possibly corresponds to TRBD2 (5 bases). The V and J ends lost 0 bases and 8 bases respectively, with 7 bases between them. CDR1 and CDR2 from the germline V gene are SGHRS and YFSETQ. This CDR3 region has 12 residues. CDR3 region: CASSLDAGTQYF. The CDR3 coding sequence is TGCGCCAGCAGCTTGGATGCGGGTACGCAGTATTTT.

This clonotype was seen at least ten times. The rearrangement joins TRBV5-8 to TRBJ2-1; a weak D match, TRBD1 (6 bases). CDR3 length: 15 residues. Germline CDR1 and CDR2: SGHTS and YDEGEE. Trimming left V 4 bases short and J 0 bases short, with 11 bases between. Here the CDR3 DNA reads TGTGCCAGCAGCCACGGACAGAGCTCCTACAATGAGCAGTTCTTC. Its translation is CASSHGQSSYNEQFF.

Points on this clonotype: A much larger clone is a single base away; this may be a read error. The chain is built from TRBV20-1 and TRBJ2-3; D might be TRBD1 or TRBD2, each matching 6 bases. The CDR3 has 15 amino acids. Germline V gives CDR1 DFQATT, CDR2 SNEGSKA (reference sequence). The CDR3 DNA reads as TGCAGTGCTAGAGACCCCTCCGGGGGCACAGATACGGAGTATTTT. Translating it yields CSARDPSGGTDTEYF.

This clonotype was recorded many times. The rearrangement uses TRBV5-1 and TRBJ1-6; the D gene is possibly TRBD1 (6 bases). The CDR3 is 15 amino acids. V was trimmed by 0 bases and J by 7 bases, leaving 11 bases between them. Germline V gene sequence: CDR1 SGHRS, CDR2 YFSETQ. CDR3: CASSLVSGENSPLHF. Written as DNA, the CDR3 is TGCGCCAGCAGCTTGGTATCAGGGGAAAATTCACCCCTCCACTTT.

This clonotype was seen repeatedly, ten times or more. The rearrangement uses TRBV20-1 and TRBJ1-1; 8 bases match TRBD1. This CDR3 is built from 21 residues. Germline loops: CDR1 DFQATT, CDR2 SNEGSKA (reference sequence). V was pared by 5 bases and J by 0 bases, with 26 bases of the junction left unmatched. The CDR3 loop is CSAPTHDTYAGGRWLNTEAFF. In DNA, the CDR3 is TGCAGTGCTCCCACCCACGACACTTACGCAGGGGGCAGGTGGTTGAACACTGAAGCTTTCTTT.

This clonotype was recorded at least ten times. This chain's CDR3 is CSARDIDRVVGGNQPQHF. CDR3 coding DNA: TGCAGTGCTAGAGATATAGACAGGGTGGTGGGTGGCAATCAGCCCCAGCATTTT. The chain recombines TRBV20-1 with TRBJ1-5, with 7 bases fitting TRBD1. V trimming: 0 bases; J trimming: 2 bases; junction bases outside the gene matches: 13. Germline CDR1 DFQATT, CDR2 SNEGSKA (reference sequence). CDR3 size: 18 residues.

This clonotype was recorded many times. This sequence joins TRBV6-2 or TRBV6-3 and TRBJ2-7; D gene ambiguous. With 8 bases removed from V and 0 bases from J, the gap between germline ends came to 8 bases. This CDR3 has 12 residues. Germline values: CDR1 MNHEY, CDR2 SVGEGT. Written as DNA, the CDR3 is TGTGCCAGCGGAATTAGCTCCTACGAGCAGTACTTC. Translating gives CASGISSYEQYF.

This clonotype was recorded many times. The CDR3 coding sequence is TGTGCCAGCAGCCAAGGGGGGCTCGGGACTGAAGCTTTCTTT. This gives the protein CASSQGGLGTEAFF. The chain is built from TRBV3-1 and TRBJ1-1; weak D call: TRBD1 (6 bases). CDR3 length: 14 amino acids. From germline, CDR1 is LGHDT and CDR2 YNNKEL (reference sequence). The V and J ends lost 1 base and 5 bases respectively, with 11 bases between them.

This clonotype was detected many times. The V gene is TRBV5-6, the J gene TRBJ1-3; D gene unclear. CDR1 is SGHDT and CDR2 is YYEEEE in the germline V gene. The CDR3 runs 15 residues. Trimming removed 4 bases at V and 2 bases at J, with 13 bases between. The CDR3 nucleotides read TGTGCCAGCAGCCTCCAAGGACGGCCTGGAAACACCATATATTTT. It codes for CASSLQGRPGNTIYF.

This clonotype was counted many times. The chain combines TRBV27 with TRBJ1-1; TRBD1 agrees at 7 bases. Germline CDR1 MNHEY, CDR2 SMNVEV (reference sequence). CDR3 length: 15 amino acids. Unmatched junction bases numbered 7, after V lost 5 bases and J lost 1 base. The CDR3 here is CASSPSGGQNTEAFF. The CDR3 DNA sequence: TGTGCCAGCAGTCCCTCAGGGGGTCAGAACACTGAAGCTTTCTTT.

This clonotype was seen at least ten times. The V and J genes are TRBV2 and TRBJ1-4, with TRBD1 as a possible D gene (5 bases). The CDR3 has 15 residues. Germline CDR1 is SNHLY and CDR2 is FYNNEI. The germline V and J ends were trimmed by 0 bases and 5 bases, with 10 bases remaining between them. In DNA, the CDR3 is TGTGCCAGCAGTGAAGCGCTTCGGGGGAATGAAAAACTGTTTTTT. This codes for CASSEALRGNEKLFF.

This clonotype was observed at least ten times. The V gene is TRBV29-1, the J gene TRBJ1-5; 11 bases map to TRBD1. The germline CDR1 and CDR2 sequences are SQVTM and ANQGSEA. V lost 6 bases to trimming and J lost 6 bases; unmatched junction nucleotides: 4. The CDR3 is 13 residues long. CDR3 region: CSVWTGGGQPQHF. The CDR3 DNA sequence: TGCAGCGTCTGGACAGGGGGCGGTCAGCCCCAGCATTTT.

The table lists this clonotype with many counts. The V gene is TRBV4-3, the J gene TRBJ2-7; possibly TRBD1 for D (5 bases). The V and J ends lost 0 bases and 6 bases respectively, with 9 bases between them. Germline assignment: CDR1 LGHNA and CDR2 YSLEER. CDR3 length equals 13 residues. CDR3 DNA sequence: TGCGCCAGCAGCCAAGATCAGGGTGGCGAGCAGTACTTC. This encodes CASSQDQGGEQYF.

This clonotype was observed at least ten times. This chain connects TRBV5-1 to TRBJ2-3; D is unresolved. The V gene lost 3 bases and the J gene lost 2 bases, with 13 bases spanning the gap. The CDR3 is made up of 15 amino acids. In germline, CDR1 is SGHRS, CDR2 YFSETQ. CDR3 in amino acids: CASSSGLEDTDTQYF. CDR3 bases: TGCGCCAGCAGCTCCGGGTTAGAAGACACAGATACGCAGTATTTT. The full variable domain, in which reference TRBV5-1 and TRBJ2-3 provide the parts outside the CDR3, is KAGVTQTPRYLIKTRGQQVTLSCSPISGHRSVSWYQQTPGQGLQFLFEYFSETQRNKGNFPGRFSGRQFSNSRSEMNVSTLELGDSALYLCASSSGLEDTDTQYFGPGTRLTVL.

This chain joins TRBV13 and TRBJ2-3; 8 nucleotides match TRBD2. Germline CDR1 reads PRHDT; CDR2 reads FYEKMQ (reference sequence). This CDR3 contains 14 residues. Trimming removed 5 bases from V and 3 bases from J; junction bases left unmatched: 4. The CDR3 DNA sequence: TGTGCCAGCAGCCTCGGGGGGGCGACAGATACGCAGTATTTT. This encodes CASSLGGATDTQYF.

This clonotype was counted between two and nine times. The chain carries TRBV7-9 and TRBJ2-1; D unresolved. Trimming removed 2 bases at V and 8 bases at J, with 7 bases between. CDR1 SEHNR and CDR2 FQNEAQ come from the germline V gene (reference sequence). CDR3 length: 12 amino acids. CDR3: CASSLPIDEQFF. The CDR3 DNA reads as TGTGCCAGCAGCTTACCTATCGATGAGCAGTTCTTC. Drawing the rest from reference TRBV7-9 and TRBJ2-1, the complete variable domain is DTGVSQNPRHKITKRGQNVTFRCDPISEHNRLYWYRQTLGQGPEFLTYFQNEAQLEKSRLLSDRFSAERPKGSFSTLEIQRTEQGDSAMYLCASSLPIDEQFFGPGTRLTVL.

This clonotype was seen repeatedly, ten times or more. The chain carries TRBV5-5 and TRBJ2-1, with TRBD2 identical over 8 bases. Per germline, CDR1 SGHKS and CDR2 YYEKEE (reference sequence). V lost 4 bases to trimming and J lost 4 bases; unmatched junction nucleotides: 10. The CDR3 runs to 16 residues. The CDR3 coding sequence is TGTGCCAGCAGCCCACGCGGGGGGCCTTCTTACAATGAGCAGTTCTTC. This codes for CASSPRGGPSYNEQFF.

This clonotype was seen repeatedly, ten times or more. The V call is TRBV5-1, the J call TRBJ1-1, with no clear D. This CDR3 spans 13 amino acids. V was shortened by 0 bases and J by 4 bases, with 7 bases between the two germline ends. From germline, CDR1 is SGHRS and CDR2 YFSETQ. CDR3 loop: CASSLDSSTEAFF. CDR3 DNA sequence: TGCGCCAGCAGCTTGGACAGCTCCACTGAAGCTTTCTTT.